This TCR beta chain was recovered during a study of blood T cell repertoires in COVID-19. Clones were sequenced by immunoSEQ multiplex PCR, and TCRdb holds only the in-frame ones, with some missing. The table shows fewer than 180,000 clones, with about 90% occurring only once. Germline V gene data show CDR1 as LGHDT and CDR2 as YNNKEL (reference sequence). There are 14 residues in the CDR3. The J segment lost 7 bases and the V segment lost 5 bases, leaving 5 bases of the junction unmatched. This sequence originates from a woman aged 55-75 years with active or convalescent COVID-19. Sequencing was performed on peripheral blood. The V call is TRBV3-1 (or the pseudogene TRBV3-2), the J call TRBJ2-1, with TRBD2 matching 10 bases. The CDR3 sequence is CASSTGLAKNEQFF. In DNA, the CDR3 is TGTGCCAGCAGCACGGGACTAGCGAAAAATGAGCAGTTCTTC.